These T cell receptor beta chains were read from a single sample in a study of CD8 T cells in ankylosing spondylitis. One entry per CDR3 protein, called by TCRdb with MiXCR from the 5' RACE reads. The table includes about 400,000 distinct CDR3 sequences, 20% to 25% detected once. The material sequenced was blood, either unsorted or a sorted T cell fraction (not recorded which). Source of these receptors: a male donor with ankylosing spondylitis. Both conserved end residues are part of each CDR3. A D gene is named only where the DNA matches it firmly. Clone sizes are given selectively: once, few, many, or a class where the clone is expanded.

>TRBD2|TRBV28|few|TRBJ2-1
CASREGRVAASYNEQFF
TGTGCCAGCAGGGAGGGGAGGGTGGCGGCGAGTTACAATGAGCAGTTCTTC
>.|TRBV18|few|TRBJ2-7
CASSPSLDRPYEQYF
TGTGCCAGCTCACCTTCCTTGGACAGACCCTACGAGCAGTACTTC
>.|TRBV12-3/TRBV12-4|many|TRBJ1-5
CASSLGSIQPQHF
TGTGCCAGCAGTTTAGGAAGCATTCAGCCCCAGCATTTT
>.|TRBV20-1|few|TRBJ2-1
CSARSPTNNEQFF
TGCAGTGCTAGAAGCCCCACGAACAATGAGCAGTTCTTC
>.|TRBV27|once|TRBJ1-4
CASSSHRAANEKLFF
TGTGCCAGCAGTTCCCACAGGGCGGCTAATGAAAAACTGTTTTTT
>TRBD2|TRBV27|.|TRBJ2-1
CASSFGLAGGPTYNEQFF
TGTGCCAGCAGTTTCGGCCTAGCGGGAGGGCCCACCTACAATGAGCAGTTCTTC
>.|TRBV20-1|.|TRBJ2-3
CSATWTVEDTQYF
TGCAGTGCTACTTGGACAGTTGAGGATACGCAGTATTTT
>.|TRBV7-3|few|TRBJ2-1
CASSPVSAGGYNEQFF
TGTGCCAGCAGCCCCGTGTCGGCGGGCGGGTACAATGAGCAGTTCTTC
>.|TRBV25-1|.|TRBJ2-7
CASSRGTDYEQYF
TGTGCCAGCAGTCGGGGGACTGACTACGAGCAGTACTTC
>TRBD2|TRBV28|.|TRBJ2-1
CASKGLAETYNEQFF
TGTGCCAGCAAAGGACTAGCGGAGACCTACAATGAGCAGTTCTTC
>.|TRBV2|few|TRBJ1-6
CAYGSRTSPLHF
TGTGCCTACGGGAGCAGAACATCACCCCTCCACTTT
>.|TRBV19|.|TRBJ2-1
CASGAGQFSYNEQFF
TGTGCCAGCGGGGCCGGGCAGTTCTCCTACAATGAGCAGTTCTTC
>.|TRBV20-1|few|TRBJ1-2
CSATLQGFGSGYTF
TGCAGTGCAACCCTACAGGGTTTCGGCTCGGGCTACACCTTC
>TRBD2|TRBV19|few|TRBJ2-7
CASSISGTNSYEQYF
TGTGCCAGTAGTATTAGCGGGACAAACTCCTACGAGCAGTACTTC
>.|TRBV20-1|few|TRBJ1-5
CSARRNVGQGRNNQPQHF
TGCAGTGCTAGGAGGAATGTGGGGCAGGGAAGGAACAATCAGCCCCAGCATTTT
>.|TRBV5-1|.|TRBJ2-7
CASSLSGGSSYEQYF
TGCGCCAGCAGCTTGTCTGGGGGCTCTTCCTACGAGCAGTACTTC
>TRBD1|TRBV6-2/TRBV6-3|.|TRBJ2-7
CASSPRTGRTYEQYF
TGTGCCAGCAGCCCTCGGACAGGTAGGACCTACGAGCAGTACTTC